Listed below are T cell receptor beta chains from one sample, sequenced in a study of T cell responses to AZD1222 COVID-19 vaccine. The data were produced by immunoSEQ multiplex PCR, yet TCRdb's version contains in-frame clones alone and is incomplete. The data hold over 85,000 clones, with around 90% observed a single time. Source: peripheral blood, taken on day 0 of AZD1222 vaccination. These receptors were taken from an adult in good health. Each CDR3 is given with its conserved first and last residue. Fields, in order: D gene, V gene, clone size, J gene, CDR3 DNA, CDR3 protein. D genes are given only for firm matches. Size is stated for part of the rows, as once, few or many counts, or as a class when the clone is expanded.

D: TRBD2
V: TRBV19
size: NA
J: TRBJ2-7
DNA: TGTGCCAGTAGTATCAGCGGGGGGCTCCCCTACGAGCAGTACTTC
CDR3: CASSISGGLPYEQYF

D: NA
V: TRBV7-2
size: NA
J: TRBJ1-5
DNA: TGTGCCAGCAGCTTAGAGGGGGGCGGCGATCAGCCCCAGCATTTT
CDR3: CASSLEGGGDQPQHF

D: TRBD1
V: TRBV9
size: NA
J: TRBJ2-1
DNA: TGTGCCAGCAGCGTAGATTGGGACAGGGGCCACAATGAGCAGTTCTTC
CDR3: CASSVDWDRGHNEQFF

D: NA
V: TRBV7-2
size: NA
J: TRBJ2-2
DNA: TGTGCCAGCAGCTTAGGCATGGTGGGGGTTAACACCGGGGAGCTGTTTTTT
CDR3: CASSLGMVGVNTGELFF

D: NA
V: TRBV9
size: NA
J: TRBJ1-2
DNA: TGTGCCAGCACCGAGGATAACTATGGCTACACCTTC
CDR3: CASTEDNYGYTF

D: NA
V: TRBV6-5
size: NA
J: TRBJ2-7
DNA: TGTGCCAGCAGGCGGGACAGCCCCTACGAGCAGTACTTC
CDR3: CASRRDSPYEQYF

D: NA
V: TRBV18
size: NA
J: TRBJ1-3
DNA: TGTGCCAGCTCACCGGACTTTGGAAACACCATATATTTT
CDR3: CASSPDFGNTIYF

D: NA
V: TRBV30
size: NA
J: TRBJ1-2
DNA: TGTGCCTGGAAGGTACCCCCGGGTGGCTACACCTTC
CDR3: CAWKVPPGGYTF

D: TRBD2
V: TRBV4-1
size: NA
J: TRBJ2-7
DNA: TGCGCCAGCAGCCAACCTACTAGCGGGAGGTATGAGCAGTACTTC
CDR3: CASSQPTSGRYEQYF

D: NA
V: TRBV6-1
size: NA
J: TRBJ1-1
DNA: TGTGCCAGCAGTGATGGGCAGGGTTTCTCTGAAGCTTTCTTT
CDR3: CASSDGQGFSEAFF

D: TRBD1
V: TRBV3-1/TRBV3-2
size: NA
J: TRBJ2-6
DNA: TGTGCCAGCAGCCAAAGTCTAGGACAGGGTTACTCTGGGGCCAACGTCCTGACTTTC
CDR3: CASSQSLGQGYSGANVLTF

D: NA
V: TRBV19
size: NA
J: TRBJ1-6
DNA: TGTGCCAGTAGTATAGAAAAGGACGGATCCGCCTATAATTCACCCCTCCACTTT
CDR3: CASSIEKDGSAYNSPLHF

D: NA
V: TRBV4-2
size: many
J: TRBJ2-7
DNA: TGTGCCAGCAGCCAAGGTGCGGACGCCTCCTACGAGCAGTACTTC
CDR3: CASSQGADASYEQYF

D: NA
V: TRBV7-8
size: NA
J: TRBJ2-2
DNA: TGTGCCAGCAGTCAAACGCGGCAGAGAAACACCGGGGAGCTGTTTTTT
CDR3: CASSQTRQRNTGELFF

D: TRBD1
V: TRBV11-2
size: NA
J: TRBJ1-4
DNA: TGTGCCAGCAGCGGACGAGGGGGCTTTGGAGAAAAACTGTTTTTT
CDR3: CASSGRGGFGEKLFF

D: NA
V: TRBV27
size: NA
J: TRBJ1-3
DNA: TGTGCCAGCAGTCCGACATTCGCGGGAAACACCATATATTTT
CDR3: CASSPTFAGNTIYF

D: TRBD1
V: TRBV5-1
size: NA
J: TRBJ1-1
DNA: TGCGCCAGCAGCTGGGGGACAGGTGCGAACACTGAAGCTTTCTTT
CDR3: CASSWGTGANTEAFF

D: NA
V: TRBV7-3
size: NA
J: TRBJ1-1
DNA: TGTGCCAGCAGCTTATCCCACCAGAACACTGAAGCTTTCTTT
CDR3: CASSLSHQNTEAFF

D: TRBD1
V: TRBV30
size: few
J: TRBJ2-7
DNA: TGTGCCTGGGCGACAGGGTACGAGCAGTACTTC
CDR3: CAWATGYEQYF

D: NA
V: TRBV5-1
size: NA
J: TRBJ2-5
DNA: TGCGCCAGCAGTAGGGGTCAAGAGACCCAGTACTTC
CDR3: CASSRGQETQYF

D: NA
V: TRBV7-9
size: NA
J: TRBJ2-7
DNA: TGTGCCAGCAGCGTCACCCGGGGGAATAACTACGAGCAGTACTTC
CDR3: CASSVTRGNNYEQYF

D: NA
V: TRBV9
size: NA
J: TRBJ2-3
DNA: TGTGCCAGCAGCCCTTTGGGGCCGCCCCCGAATACGCAGTATTTT
CDR3: CASSPLGPPPNTQYF

D: NA
V: TRBV13
size: NA
J: TRBJ2-7
DNA: TGTGCCAGCAGCCTACGGAGTTCCTACGAGCAGTACTTC
CDR3: CASSLRSSYEQYF

D: NA
V: TRBV5-6
size: once
J: TRBJ1-6
DNA: TGTGCCAGCAGCTTCGGACAAGGGAATTCACCCCTCCACTTT
CDR3: CASSFGQGNSPLHF

D: NA
V: TRBV3-1/TRBV3-2
size: NA
J: TRBJ2-7
DNA: TGTGCCAGCAGCCAATCTGGGAGGGGGCGCGAGCAGTACTTC
CDR3: CASSQSGRGREQYF

D: TRBD1
V: TRBV7-2
size: NA
J: TRBJ1-2
DNA: TGTGCCAGCAGCCGGGACAGTAACTATGGCTACACCTTC
CDR3: CASSRDSNYGYTF

D: NA
V: TRBV12-5
size: NA
J: TRBJ2-3
DNA: TGTGCTAGTGGTTTTGGGACAGATACGCAGTATTTT
CDR3: CASGFGTDTQYF

D: NA
V: TRBV7-9
size: NA
J: TRBJ2-7
DNA: TGTGCCAGCAGCTTAGACAGCGTCCCCTACGAGCAGTACTTC
CDR3: CASSLDSVPYEQYF

D: TRBD1
V: TRBV2
size: NA
J: TRBJ1-4
DNA: TGTGCCAGCAGTGGGACAGGGGGCGCAACTAATGAAAAACTGTTTTTT
CDR3: CASSGTGGATNEKLFF

D: NA
V: TRBV7-8
size: NA
J: TRBJ1-2
DNA: TGTGCCAGCAGCCCGGACCATAACTATGGCTACACCTTC
CDR3: CASSPDHNYGYTF

D: NA
V: TRBV29-1
size: NA
J: TRBJ2-3
DNA: TGCAGCGTTGAAGAAGGGGTCCGTGGGGGGCTCAGTAATACGCAGTATTTT
CDR3: CSVEEGVRGGLSNTQYF

D: TRBD2
V: TRBV19
size: NA
J: TRBJ2-1
DNA: TGTGCCAGTAAAAACCAGCGGGGTAACAATGAGCAGTTCTTC
CDR3: CASKNQRGNNEQFF

D: TRBD1
V: TRBV19
size: NA
J: TRBJ2-2
DNA: TGTGCCAGTAGTCTGGGACAGCTCACCGGGGAGCTGTTTTTT
CDR3: CASSLGQLTGELFF

D: TRBD1
V: TRBV5-1
size: NA
J: TRBJ1-2
DNA: TGCGCCAGCAGCCCGGGACAGGGAGGAGATGGCTACACCTTC
CDR3: CASSPGQGGDGYTF

D: NA
V: TRBV20-1
size: NA
J: TRBJ1-2
DNA: TGCAGTGCTAGAGAGCAGGGAGGCTACACCTTC
CDR3: CSAREQGGYTF

D: TRBD1
V: TRBV25-1
size: NA
J: TRBJ1-2
DNA: TGTGCCAGCAGTGAATTCTCGGGACAGGGAGGCACTAACTATGGCTACACCTTC
CDR3: CASSEFSGQGGTNYGYTF

D: NA
V: TRBV24-1
size: NA
J: TRBJ2-5
DNA: TGTGCCACCAGTTCTTCTCTGGCAGATCTGGAGACCCAGTACTTC
CDR3: CATSSSLADLETQYF

D: NA
V: TRBV7-8
size: NA
J: TRBJ1-2
DNA: TGTGCCAGCAGCCACAGCACCTATGGCTACACCTTC
CDR3: CASSHSTYGYTF

D: NA
V: TRBV7-3
size: NA
J: TRBJ1-6
DNA: TGTGCCAGCAGCAGGACAGCCGTGAATTCACCCCTCCACTTT
CDR3: CASSRTAVNSPLHF

D: TRBD1
V: TRBV2
size: many
J: TRBJ1-5
DNA: TGTGCCAGCCGGACCAAAGGGGGCGCCGATCAGCCCCAGCATTTT
CDR3: CASRTKGGADQPQHF

D: TRBD1
V: TRBV19
size: NA
J: TRBJ1-1
DNA: TGTGCCAGTAGTATGGGACAGCGGAACACTGAAGCTTTCTTT
CDR3: CASSMGQRNTEAFF

D: TRBD1
V: TRBV3-1/TRBV3-2
size: NA
J: TRBJ1-6
DNA: TGTGCCACGAGGACAGGGCGGGAGTATAATTCACCCCTCCACTTT
CDR3: CATRTGREYNSPLHF

D: NA
V: TRBV10-3
size: NA
J: TRBJ1-2
DNA: TGTGCCATCAGTGAGCAGGGTTATGGCTACACCTTC
CDR3: CAISEQGYGYTF

D: NA
V: TRBV7-2
size: NA
J: TRBJ1-5
DNA: TGTGCCAGCAGCGCTGAGAGTGTTCAGCCCCAGCATTTT
CDR3: CASSAESVQPQHF

D: NA
V: TRBV18
size: NA
J: TRBJ1-5
DNA: TGTGCCAGCTCACCAAGGCCTACAGACAATCAGCCCCAGCATTTT
CDR3: CASSPRPTDNQPQHF

D: TRBD2
V: TRBV7-2
size: NA
J: TRBJ2-7
DNA: TGTGCCAGCAGCTTATACGTGGCGGGGGACTACGAGCAGTACTTC
CDR3: CASSLYVAGDYEQYF

D: NA
V: TRBV27
size: NA
J: TRBJ2-5
DNA: TGTGCCAGCAGTTTATCGAGGGCAGGGGGGTTGGAGACCCAGTACTTC
CDR3: CASSLSRAGGLETQYF

D: NA
V: TRBV7-2
size: NA
J: TRBJ1-5
DNA: TGTGCCAGCAGCCCGGTTTCGGGAGGCAATCAGCCCCAGCATTTT
CDR3: CASSPVSGGNQPQHF

D: TRBD1
V: TRBV6-2/TRBV6-3
size: NA
J: TRBJ1-1
DNA: TGTGCCAGCAGCCAGACAGGGGCCTCTCTGAACACTGAAGCTTTCTTT
CDR3: CASSQTGASLNTEAFF

D: NA
V: TRBV5-5
size: NA
J: TRBJ1-1
DNA: TGTGCCAGCAGCCCCCTAGGGGGGGGTGAAGCTTTCTTT
CDR3: CASSPLGGGEAFF

D: TRBD2
V: TRBV7-2
size: NA
J: TRBJ2-5
DNA: TGTGCCAGCAGCCCCTGGCGGGGGTGGGAGACCCAGTACTTC
CDR3: CASSPWRGWETQYF

D: TRBD2
V: TRBV10-3
size: NA
J: TRBJ2-5
DNA: TGTGCCACCCTAGGGGAACTAGCGCTTCAAGAGACCCAGTACTTC
CDR3: CATLGELALQETQYF

D: NA
V: TRBV27
size: NA
J: TRBJ2-1
DNA: TGTGCCAGCGGCATAAGGACAGTACCCCGGGACAATGAGCAGTTCTTC
CDR3: CASGIRTVPRDNEQFF

D: NA
V: TRBV5-4
size: NA
J: TRBJ2-5
DNA: TGTGCCAGCAGCTTGGGCGGGGGCCCACAAGAGACCCAGTACTTC
CDR3: CASSLGGGPQETQYF

D: NA
V: TRBV12-5
size: once
J: TRBJ1-6
DNA: TGTGCTAGTGGTTTGCCTCCAGCGAATTCACCCCTCCACTTT
CDR3: CASGLPPANSPLHF

D: NA
V: TRBV20-1
size: NA
J: TRBJ1-6
DNA: TGCAGTGCTAGTCCCCCAGGAATGGGTTCACCCCTCCACTTT
CDR3: CSASPPGMGSPLHF